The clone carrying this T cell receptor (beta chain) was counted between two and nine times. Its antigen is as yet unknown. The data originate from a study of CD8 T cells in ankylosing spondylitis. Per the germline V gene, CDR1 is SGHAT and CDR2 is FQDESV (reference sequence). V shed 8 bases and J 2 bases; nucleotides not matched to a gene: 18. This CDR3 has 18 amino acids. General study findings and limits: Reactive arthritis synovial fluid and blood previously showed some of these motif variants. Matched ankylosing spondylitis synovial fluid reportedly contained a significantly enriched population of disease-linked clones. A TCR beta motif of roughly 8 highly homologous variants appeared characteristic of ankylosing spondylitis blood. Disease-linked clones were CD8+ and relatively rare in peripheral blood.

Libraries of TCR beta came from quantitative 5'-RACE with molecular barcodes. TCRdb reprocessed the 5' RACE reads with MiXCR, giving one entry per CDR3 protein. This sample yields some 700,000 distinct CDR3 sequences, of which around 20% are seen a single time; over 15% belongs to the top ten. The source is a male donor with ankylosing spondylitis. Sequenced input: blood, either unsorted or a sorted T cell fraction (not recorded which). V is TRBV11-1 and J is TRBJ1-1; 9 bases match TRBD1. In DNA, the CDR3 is TGTGCCAGCTCCTATGGGGGGACAGGGATCGTACAAAACACTGAAGCTTTCTTT. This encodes CASSYGGTGIVQNTEAFF.